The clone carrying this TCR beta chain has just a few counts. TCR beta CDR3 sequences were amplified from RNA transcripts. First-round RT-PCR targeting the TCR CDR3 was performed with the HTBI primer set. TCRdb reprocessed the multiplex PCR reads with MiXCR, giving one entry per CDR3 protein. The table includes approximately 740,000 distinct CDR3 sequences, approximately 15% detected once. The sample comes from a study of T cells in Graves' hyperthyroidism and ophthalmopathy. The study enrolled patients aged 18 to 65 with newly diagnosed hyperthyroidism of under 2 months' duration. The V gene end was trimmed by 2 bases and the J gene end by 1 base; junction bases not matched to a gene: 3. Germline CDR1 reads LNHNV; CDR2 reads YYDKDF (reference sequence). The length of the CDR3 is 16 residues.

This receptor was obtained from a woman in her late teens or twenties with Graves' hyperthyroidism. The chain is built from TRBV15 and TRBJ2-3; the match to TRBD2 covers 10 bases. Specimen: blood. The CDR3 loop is CATSRRGLAGTDTQYF. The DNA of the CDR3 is TGTGCCACCAGCAGAAGAGGACTAGCGGGCACAGATACGCAGTATTTT.